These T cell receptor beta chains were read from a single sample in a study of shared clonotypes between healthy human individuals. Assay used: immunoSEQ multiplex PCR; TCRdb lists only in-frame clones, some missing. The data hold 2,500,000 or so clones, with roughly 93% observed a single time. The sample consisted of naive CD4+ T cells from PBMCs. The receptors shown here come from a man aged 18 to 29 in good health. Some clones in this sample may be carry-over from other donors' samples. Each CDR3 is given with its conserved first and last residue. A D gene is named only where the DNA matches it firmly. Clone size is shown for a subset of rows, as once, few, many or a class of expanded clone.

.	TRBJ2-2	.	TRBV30	CAWTPGGSGAGELFF	TGTGCCTGGACCCCTGGGGGGAGCGGAGCCGGGGAGCTGTTTTTT
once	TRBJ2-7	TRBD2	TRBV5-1	CASSTTSGVRYEQYF	TGCGCCAGCAGCACGACTAGCGGGGTTCGCTACGAGCAGTACTTC
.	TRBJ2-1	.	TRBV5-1	CASSLESGPYNEQFF	TGCGCCAGCAGCTTGGAAAGCGGGCCCTACAATGAGCAGTTCTTC
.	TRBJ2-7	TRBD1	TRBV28	CASRGQGAGYEQYF	TGTGCCAGTCGGGGACAGGGGGCAGGTTACGAGCAGTACTTC
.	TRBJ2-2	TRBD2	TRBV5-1	CASEEAGVNTGELFF	TGCGCCAGCGAAGAAGCGGGAGTGAACACCGGGGAGCTGTTTTTT
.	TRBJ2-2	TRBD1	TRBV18	CASSLIQGANTGELFF	TGTGCCAGCTCCTTGATTCAGGGGGCGAACACCGGGGAGCTGTTTTTT
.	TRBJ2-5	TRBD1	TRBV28	CASRSPRGLGEETQYF	TGTGCCAGCAGATCCCCCAGGGGGTTGGGGGAAGAGACCCAGTACTTC
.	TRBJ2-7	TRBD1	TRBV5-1	CASSPTGDAEQYF	TGCGCCAGCAGCCCAACAGGGGATGCCGAGCAGTACTTC
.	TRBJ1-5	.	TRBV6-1	CASKLNRGNQPQHF	TGTGCCAGCAAGCTAAACAGGGGCAATCAGCCCCAGCATTTT
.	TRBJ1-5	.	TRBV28	CASSLVRQPQHF	TGTGCCAGCAGTTTGGTCCGCCAGCCCCAGCATTTT
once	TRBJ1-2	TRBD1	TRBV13	CASSSQGTGLSYGYTF	TGTGCCAGCAGCTCTCAGGGGACAGGGTTGTCCTATGGCTACACCTTC
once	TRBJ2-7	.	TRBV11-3	CASSLRSGSGLNEQYF	TGTGCCAGCAGCTTACGTTCGGGCTCCGGATTAAACGAGCAGTACTTC
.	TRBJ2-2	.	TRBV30	CAWEGGLTGELFF	TGTGCCTGGGAGGGGGGTTTAACCGGGGAGCTGTTTTTT
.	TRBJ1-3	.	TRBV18	CASSPRGQDGNTIYF	TGTGCCAGCTCACCTCGGGGGCAGGATGGAAACACCATATATTTT
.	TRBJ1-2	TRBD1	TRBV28	CASSQDRGRWGVANYGYTF	TGTGCCAGCAGCCAGGACAGGGGAAGGTGGGGGGTAGCTAACTATGGCTACACCTTC
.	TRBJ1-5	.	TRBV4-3	CASSQIAFSNQPQHF	TGCGCCAGCAGCCAAATAGCCTTTAGCAATCAGCCCCAGCATTTT
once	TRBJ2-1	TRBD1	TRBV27	CASSSPGQGAYNEQFF	TGTGCCAGCAGTTCACCGGGACAGGGGGCTTACAATGAGCAGTTCTTC
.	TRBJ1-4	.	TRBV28	CASRRAHNEKLFF	TGTGCCAGCAGGCGGGCCCATAATGAAAAACTGTTTTTT
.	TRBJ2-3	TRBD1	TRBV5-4	CASSQPDRVDTQYF	TGTGCCAGCAGCCAACCGGACAGGGTGGATACGCAGTATTTT